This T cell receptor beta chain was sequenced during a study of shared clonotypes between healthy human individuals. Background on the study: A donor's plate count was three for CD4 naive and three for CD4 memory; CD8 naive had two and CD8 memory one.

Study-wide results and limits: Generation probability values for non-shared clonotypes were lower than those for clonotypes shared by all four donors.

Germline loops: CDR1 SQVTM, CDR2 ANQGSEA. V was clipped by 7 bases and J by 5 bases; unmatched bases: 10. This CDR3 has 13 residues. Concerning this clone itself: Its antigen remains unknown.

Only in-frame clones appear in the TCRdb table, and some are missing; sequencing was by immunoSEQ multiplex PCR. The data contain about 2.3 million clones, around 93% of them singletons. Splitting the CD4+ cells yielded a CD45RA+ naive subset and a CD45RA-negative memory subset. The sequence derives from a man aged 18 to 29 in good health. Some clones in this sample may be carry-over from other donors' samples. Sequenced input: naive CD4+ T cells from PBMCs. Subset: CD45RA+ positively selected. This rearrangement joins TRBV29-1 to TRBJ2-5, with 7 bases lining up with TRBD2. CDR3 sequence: CSAEGSGRETQYF. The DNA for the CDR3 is TGCAGCGCCGAGGGTAGCGGGCGGGAGACCCAGTACTTC.